Each of the 10 T cell receptor beta chains below was sequenced from the same sample in a study of regulatory T cells in long-lasting Graves disease. Indicated time point: persistent/refractory GD, antithyroid drugs over 5 years with positive TRAb. PBMCs were the source of the RNA used for TCR sequencing. Library construction for TCR beta used iRepertoire HTBI primers and Arm-PCR of CDR3 regions. A single record per CDR3 protein comes from TCRdb applying MiXCR to the multiplex PCR reads. This table has 500,000 to 700,000 distinct CDR3 sequences, about 32% appearing once. The sample was peripheral blood mononuclear cells (PBMCs), taken when the disease was refractory, from a patient treated with antithyroid drugs. All receptors come from a female donor with Graves disease.

The table lists this clonotype with many counts. The chain is built from TRBV6-1 and TRBJ2-7; 15 nucleotides match TRBD2. From germline, CDR1 is MNHNS and CDR2 SASEGT. The CDR3 spans 18 residues. J lost 1 base, V lost 6 bases, and 10 bases had no gene match. The CDR3 DNA reads TGTGCCAGCAGGGCTCGGACTAGCGGGAGGGTCGCGTCCTACGAGCAGTACTTC. Protein sequence: CASRARTSGRVASYEQYF.

This sequence joins TRBV6-5 and TRBJ1-3; 7 bases align to TRBD1. Unmatched junction bases numbered 10, after V lost 2 bases and J lost 0 bases. The CDR3 covers 18 residues. Germline lookup yields CDR1 MNHEY and CDR2 SVGAGI. For the CDR3, the DNA is TGTGCCAGCAGTTACCGGGGTCCTGAGGGGGCCTCTGGAAACACCATATATTTT. This translates into CASSYRGPEGASGNTIYF.

This clonotype was picked up many times. DNA for the CDR3: TGTGCCAGCAGTCCACTCCGGGACAGCATCACTGAAGCTTTCTTT. The encoded protein is CASSPLRDSITEAFF. The rearrangement uses TRBV12-3 or TRBV12-4 and TRBJ1-1, with TRBD1 matching over 7 bases. The CDR3 is 15 amino acids. The ends lost 5 bases at V and 4 bases at J; junction bases unmatched: 10.

In this sample, this clonotype turned up a few times. The chain links TRBV7-3 to TRBJ2-7; 9 bases match TRBD1. Germline trimming cut 5 bases from V and 7 bases from J; bases unmatched to any gene: 6. This CDR3 has 13 residues. From germline, CDR1 is SGHTA and CDR2 FQGTGA. The CDR3 DNA is TGTGCCAGCAGCATACAGGGGGCTGGTGAGCAGTACTTC. Translating it yields CASSIQGAGEQYF.

Only a few counts were recorded for this clonotype. The gene calls are TRBV2 and TRBJ2-7; D tentatively fits TRBD1 or TRBD2 (6 bases each). This CDR3 contains 14 residues. Germline lookup yields CDR1 SNHLY and CDR2 FYNNEI. The germline V and J ends were trimmed by 7 bases and 2 bases, with 15 bases remaining between them. CDR3 coding DNA: TGTGCCAGCAAAGGGGGTGGGGGGCCCTACGAGCAGTACTTC. Encoded protein: CASKGGGGPYEQYF.

The V and J genes are TRBV5-5 and TRBJ1-1; no clear D gene. Per germline, CDR1 SGHKS and CDR2 YYEKEE (reference sequence). CDR3 length equals 13 residues. Trimming took off 7 bases at V and 6 bases at J, with 16 bases between the two ends. As DNA, the CDR3 is TGTGCCAGCTCAGAAATGGGGTACCCTGAAGCTTTCTTT. It encodes CASSEMGYPEAFF.

As concerns this clonotype: One junction end disagrees with the germline gene, perhaps due to a read error. The J gene is TRBJ2-7, the V gene TRBV2; 12 nucleotides line up with TRBD2. The CDR3 loop spans 15 amino acids. Germline V gives CDR1 SNHLY, CDR2 FYNNEI. The CDR3 region has the DNA TGTGCCAGCAGCCCCCTAGCGGGAGGGTCCTACCAGCAGTACTTC. Translating gives CASSPLAGGSYQQYF.

This sequence joins TRBV6-1 and TRBJ1-1; 7 bases are a match to TRBD1. The trim removed 6 bases at V and 4 bases at J, leaving 11 bases unmatched. The V gene's germline CDR1 is MNHNS and CDR2 SASEGT. The CDR3 consists of 15 residues. Written as DNA, the CDR3 is TGTGCCAGCAGCGAAAGACAGGGAAAAAGCACTGAAGCTTTCTTT. It yields the protein CASSERQGKSTEAFF.

This clonotype has more than one count but fewer than ten. V and J are TRBV6-5 and TRBJ1-1; D ambiguous. This CDR3 region has 15 residues. Trimming removed 0 bases from V and 1 base from J, with 9 bases in between. Germline CDR1 is MNHEY and CDR2 is SVGAGI. The CDR3 DNA follows: TGTGCCAGCAGTTACTCGGCCCCAGCGAACACTGAAGCTTTCTTT. This codes for CASSYSAPANTEAFF.

The chain couples TRBV19 to TRBJ1-1; D is ambiguous. The germline V and J ends were trimmed by 10 bases and 2 bases, with 17 bases remaining between them. There are 14 residues in the CDR3. Germline CDR1 and CDR2: LNHDA and SQIVND (reference sequence). In DNA, the CDR3 is TGTGCCACCGGCGTATGGCCGGGAAACACTGAAGCTTTCTTT. This translates into CATGVWPGNTEAFF.